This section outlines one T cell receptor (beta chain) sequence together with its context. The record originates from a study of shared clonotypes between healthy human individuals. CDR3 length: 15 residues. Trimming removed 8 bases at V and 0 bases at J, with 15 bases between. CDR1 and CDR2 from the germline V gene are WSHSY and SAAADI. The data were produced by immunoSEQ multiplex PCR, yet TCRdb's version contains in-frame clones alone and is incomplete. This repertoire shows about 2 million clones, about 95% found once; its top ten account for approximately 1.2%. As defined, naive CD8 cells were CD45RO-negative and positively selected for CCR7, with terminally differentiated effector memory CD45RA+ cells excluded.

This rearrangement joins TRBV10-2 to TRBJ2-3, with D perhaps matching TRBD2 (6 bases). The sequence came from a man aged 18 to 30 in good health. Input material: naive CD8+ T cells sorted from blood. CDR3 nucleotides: TGCGCCAGCGCGAGCACGGGGGTTAGCACAGATACGCAGTATTTT. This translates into CASASTGVSTDTQYF.